Following are 22 T cell receptor beta chains from one sample sequenced in a study of OX40 agonist ivuxolimab in advanced cancers. Repertoires were generated with immunoSEQ multiplex PCR, while TCRdb's copy carries only in-frame clones and drops some. The profile shows roughly 99,000 clones, approximately 89% of them singletons. The sequenced sample was CD4+ or CD8+ T cells sorted from blood, obtained in a trial of the OX40 agonist ivuxolimab. The receptor set was obtained from an adult with an advanced solid tumor such as melanoma, head and neck, liver or kidney cancer.

This chain joins TRBV7-9 and TRBJ2-3, with D tentatively TRBD2 (7 bases). CDR1 is SEHNR and CDR2 is FQNEAQ in the germline V gene (reference sequence). Trimming pared 11 bases from V and 6 bases from J, leaving 18 bases between. This CDR3 has 13 amino acids. The CDR3 nucleotides read TGTGCCCTAATATCCGGCGGGGGCGATACGCAGTATTTT. This translates into CALISGGGDTQYF.

This clone was detected a few times. The V gene is TRBV19, the J gene TRBJ2-7; D not certain. There are 9 residues in the CDR3. Trimming cost V 9 bases and J 3 bases, with 3 bases left between them. Germline V CDR1 and CDR2: LNHDA, SQIVND (reference sequence). The DNA of the CDR3 is TGTGCCAGCTTCTACGAGCAGTACTTC. Translation: CASFYEQYF.

This rearrangement joins TRBV5-8 to TRBJ2-3; 8 bases map to TRBD2. From germline, CDR1 is SGHTS and CDR2 YDEGEE. With 1 base clipped from V and 6 bases from J, the junction kept 4 bases outside the gene matches. This CDR3 has 14 residues. CDR3: CASSLLAGRDTQYF. The CDR3, as DNA: TGTGCCAGCAGCTTGCTAGCGGGTCGGGATACGCAGTATTTT.

This clone has just a few counts. The rearrangement uses TRBV6-6 and TRBJ2-7; 12 bases are a match to TRBD2. With 5 bases clipped from V and 0 bases from J, the junction kept 5 bases outside the gene matches. Per the germline V gene, CDR1 is MNHNY and CDR2 is SVGAGI (reference sequence). This CDR3 contains 16 residues. In nucleotides, the CDR3 is TGTGCCAGCAGTAACCCGACTAGCGGGAGCTCCTACGAGCAGTACTTC. Amino acid sequence: CASSNPTSGSSYEQYF.

The chain uses TRBV6-5 and TRBJ2-7, with a weak D call TRBD2 (6 bases). Trimming removed 0 bases at V and 6 bases at J, with 18 bases between. The CDR3 has 16 residues. The germline gives CDR1 MNHEY, CDR2 SVGAGI. The CDR3 protein is CASSYSGTPAISEQYF. In nucleotides, the CDR3 is TGTGCCAGCAGTTACTCGGGGACTCCCGCAATTTCCGAGCAGTACTTC.

This chain joins TRBV7-3 and TRBJ2-1; 11 bases align to TRBD2. Trimming removed 3 bases from V and 7 bases from J; junction bases left unmatched: 8. CDR3 length equals 16 residues. From germline, CDR1 is SGHTA and CDR2 FQGTGA. The CDR3 coding sequence is TGTGCCAGCAGCTTGGGGGCTAGCGGGAGGAGGAATGAGCAGTTCTTC. It translates to CASSLGASGRRNEQFF.

V usage is TRBV11-3 and J usage is TRBJ2-5; D may correspond to TRBD1 or TRBD2 (5 bases each). Germline assignment: CDR1 SGHNT and CDR2 YENEEA. This CDR3 comprises 15 residues. V was shortened by 1 base and J by 1 base, with 10 bases between the two germline ends. The CDR3 protein is CASSLVGEPQETQYF. The DNA of the CDR3 is TGTGCCAGCAGCTTAGTGGGGGAGCCCCAAGAGACCCAGTACTTC.

This clone was seen just once. The V and J genes are TRBV2 and TRBJ1-5, with a possible D match to TRBD1 (5 bases). This CDR3 region has 13 residues. Germline values: CDR1 SNHLY, CDR2 FYNNEI. Trimming took off 5 bases at V and 5 bases at J, with 10 bases between the two ends. The CDR3 reads CASSPGAYQPQHF. The CDR3 bases are TGTGCCAGCAGTCCTGGGGCCTATCAGCCCCAGCATTTT.

The chain combines TRBV4-1 with TRBJ2-5; maybe TRBD1 (5 bases). Germline CDR1 is MGHRA and CDR2 is YSYEKL. The germline V and J ends were trimmed by 8 bases and 4 bases, with 17 bases remaining between them. The CDR3 consists of 14 residues. This CDR3 is CASSSQGYIETQYF. Here the CDR3 DNA reads TGCGCCAGCTCGTCTCAGGGTTATATAGAGACCCAGTACTTC.

This sequence joins TRBV5-8 and TRBJ1-2; D remains ambiguous. This CDR3 spans 10 amino acids. V dropped 6 bases and J dropped 2 bases, with 2 bases sitting between them. CDR1 is SGHTS and CDR2 is YDEGEE in the germline V gene. CDR3 coding DNA: TGTGCCAGCAACAACTATGGCTACACCTTC. Its translation: CASNNYGYTF.

V gene TRBV7-3 combines with J gene TRBJ2-2; weak D call: TRBD1 (5 bases). This CDR3 spans 14 amino acids. CDR1 and CDR2 (germline): SGHTA, FQGTGA. Trimming shortened V by 5 bases and J by 4 bases, and 11 bases separated the two germline ends. CDR3 sequence reads: CASSAGPPTGELFF. In DNA form, the CDR3 reads TGTGCCAGCAGCGCAGGGCCCCCCACCGGGGAGCTGTTTTTT.

A single count supports this clone. The chain uses TRBV11-2 and TRBJ2-5, with D tentatively TRBD1 (6 bases). This CDR3 is built from 15 residues. CDR1 SGHAT and CDR2 FQNNGV come from the germline V gene. V shed 3 bases and J shed 1 base, with 12 bases lying between them. The CDR3 sequence: CASSFRGATQETQYF. The CDR3 region has the DNA TGTGCCAGCAGCTTCAGGGGTGCAACCCAAGAGACCCAGTACTTC.

The chain employs TRBV19 and TRBJ2-7; D may match TRBD1 or TRBD2 (5 bases each). Germline lookup yields CDR1 LNHDA and CDR2 SQIVND (reference sequence). V dropped 5 bases and J dropped 2 bases, with 22 bases sitting between them. The CDR3 is made up of 17 amino acids. The CDR3 loop is CASSPPGRGFGPYEQYF. DNA for the CDR3: TGTGCCAGTAGTCCCCCGGGGCGCGGGTTCGGCCCCTACGAGCAGTACTTC.

The chain carries TRBV18 and TRBJ2-7, with 10 positions matching TRBD1. The length of the CDR3 is 15 residues. The trim removed 1 base at V and 5 bases at J, leaving 5 bases unmatched. Germline V lookup: CDR1 KGHSH, CDR2 LQKENI. CDR3: CASSPRQGAVDEQYF. CDR3 sequence (DNA): TGTGCCAGCTCACCACGACAGGGGGCGGTCGACGAGCAGTACTTC.

The rearrangement uses TRBV6-5 and TRBJ2-7; the match to TRBD2 covers 8 bases. The CDR3 is 13 residues long. V lost 6 bases to trimming and J lost 2 bases; unmatched junction nucleotides: 3. Germline lookup yields CDR1 MNHEY and CDR2 SVGAGI. The CDR3 nucleotides are TGTGCCAGCAGGATGGGACTAGCCTACGAGCAGTACTTC. Translating gives CASRMGLAYEQYF.

A note on this clone: Other DNA sequences in this specimen translate into the identical CDR3. The V call is TRBV4-2, the J call TRBJ2-7; D gene unclear. V was cut by 4 bases and J by 4 bases, with 17 bases left in between. The CDR3 is made up of 15 amino acids. Germline lookup yields CDR1 LGHNA and CDR2 YNFKEQ. CDR3 sequence (DNA): TGTGCCAGCAGCCCTTCCCCGGCCCTGGGGTACGAGCAGTACTTC. Residues: CASSPSPALGYEQYF.

This chain joins TRBV28 and TRBJ2-1; D remains unclear. CDR1 is MDHEN and CDR2 is SYDVKM in the germline V gene. The V end lost 6 bases, the J end lost 6 bases, and 9 bases lay between the germline ends. The CDR3 is made up of 12 amino acids. As DNA, the CDR3 is TGTGCCAGCAGCACAAGATCCAATGAGCAGTTCTTC. Its translation is CASSTRSNEQFF.

The gene calls are TRBV4-3 and TRBJ1-2; D is possibly TRBD1 (5 bases). V lost 3 bases to trimming and J lost 3 bases, with 11 bases between them. CDR1 is LGHNA and CDR2 is YSLEER in the germline V gene. This CDR3 is built from 14 residues. CDR3 sequence reads: CASSHQGSDYGYTF. The CDR3 DNA reads as TGCGCCAGCAGCCACCAGGGTTCCGACTATGGCTACACCTTC.

V and J are TRBV12-5 and TRBJ1-2; unclear D gene. V was shortened by 0 bases and J by 2 bases, with 7 bases between the two germline ends. CDR1 is LGHNT, CDR2 FRNRAP, per germline. This CDR3 spans 14 amino acids. CDR3 DNA: TGTGCTAGTGGTTTGGTACCAGAAAACTATGGCTACACCTTC. The encoded protein is CASGLVPENYGYTF. The full variable domain, its missing parts supplied by reference TRBV12-5 and TRBJ1-2, is DARVTQTPRHKVTEMGQEVTMRCQPILGHNTVFWYRQTMMQGLELLAYFRNRAPLDDSGMPKDRFSAEMPDATLATLKIQPSEPRDSAVYFCASGLVPENYGYTFGSGTRLTVV.

The rearrangement links TRBV4-3 to TRBJ2-5; D not certain. V lost 0 bases and J 2 bases, leaving 13 bases between the germline ends. Germline V gives CDR1 LGHNA, CDR2 YSLEER. The CDR3 contains 16 residues. CDR3 in DNA: TGCGCCAGCAGCCAAGATTATTCCCGGTCACAAGAGACCCAGTACTTC. Translated, it gives CASSQDYSRSQETQYF.

This sequence joins TRBV28 and TRBJ2-7; D not certain. Trimming shortened V by 3 bases and J by 0 bases, and 12 bases separated the two germline ends. This CDR3 has 15 residues. Looked up from germline, CDR1 is MDHEN and CDR2 is SYDVKM. CDR3 amino acids: CASSFPTESSYEQYF. CDR3 coding DNA: TGTGCCAGCAGTTTCCCGACGGAGAGCTCCTACGAGCAGTACTTC.

The chain couples TRBV7-3 to TRBJ2-1; 7 positions agree with TRBD1. The CDR3 spans 16 residues. After removal of 4 bases from V and 2 bases from J, the junction contained 8 bases not matched to a gene. The germline V gene has CDR1 SGHTA and CDR2 FQGTGA. The CDR3 region is CASSSVDRLTYNEQFF. As DNA, the CDR3 is TGTGCCAGCAGCTCCGTGGACAGGCTGACCTACAATGAGCAGTTCTTC.